This TCR beta chain was recorded in a study of T cells in Graves' hyperthyroidism and ophthalmopathy. In this sample, this clonotype turned up many times. Regions amplified from RNA transcripts were the TCR beta CDR3 regions. The HTBI set primed first-round TCR CDR3 RT-PCR. TCRdb itself ran the multiplex PCR reads through MiXCR, one entry per CDR3 protein. The data show around 400,000 distinct CDR3 sequences, 20% to 25% seen once. V dropped 6 bases and J dropped 4; count of bases not matched to a gene: 6. The CDR3 covers 15 residues. The receptor was derived from a man aged 45-60 years with Graves' hyperthyroidism. The source material was blood. The chain recombines TRBV12-3 or TRBV12-4 with TRBJ2-2, with 9 bases lining up with TRBD1. Here the CDR3 reads CASRKTGGFTGELFF. CDR3 in DNA: TGTGCCAGCAGGAAAACAGGGGGCTTCACCGGGGAGCTGTTTTTT.